This TCR beta chain was captured by sequencing in a study of blood T cell repertoires in COVID-19. This CDR3 contains 13 residues. CDR1 is MGHDK and CDR2 is SYGVNS in the germline V gene. Trimming took 4 bases from V and 10 from J; bases not matched to a gene: 6. Libraries were prepared by immunoSEQ multiplex PCR; TCRdb keeps only in-frame clonotypes and omits some of them. This sample has approximately 380,000 clones, with about nine tenths found just once. A case of COVID-19 had been met by exposed participants within 2 weeks before study entry. This chain connects TRBV25-1 to TRBJ2-3; 9 bases line up with TRBD1. Specimen: PBMCs or T cells enriched from blood (not recorded which). The source is a woman between 40 and 50 years old who had been exposed to COVID-19. The CDR3 loop reads CASSGLTGGAQYF. CDR3 DNA sequence: TGTGCCAGCAGTGGATTGACAGGGGGAGCGCAGTATTTT.